This T cell receptor beta chain stems from a study of cytomegalovirus exposure and HLA in healthy donors. The CDR3 extends over 14 amino acids. Germline CDR1 reads MDHEN; CDR2 reads SYDVKM. V lost 6 bases, J lost 9 bases, and 18 bases lay in between. Findings of the study overall: Later analysis identified a missense DCLRE1C variant that was linked to TCR beta V- and J-gene trimming. In a later analysis, a genetic analysis reported fewer productive-TCR N-insertions in an Asian-associated ancestry cluster than the cohort average. No immune exposure information besides CMV serostatus was available.

PCR primers comprised 60 Vbeta and 13 Jbeta primers. In the original processing: Later, an analysis found roughly 80 million unique TCR beta chains, and around 10 million of these were shared. TCRdb keeps only in-frame clones here, not all; method: immunoSEQ multiplex PCR. D and trimming come from the DNA, and the V and J calls and clone size come from that table. The sample lists a few hundred thousand clones; roughly two thirds were seen once. Note on this clone: Its specificity is unknown.

The TCR sequence derives from a female donor in good health and CMV-seronegative. Material for sequencing was PBMCs. The chain employs TRBV28 and TRBJ2-4, with TRBD1 as a possible D gene (6 bases). The CDR3 region is CASSLGGTLGIQYF. The CDR3 nucleotides read TGTGCCAGCAGCTTAGGTGGGACATTAGGCATTCAGTACTTC.